Described below is a single T cell receptor beta chain sequence and its context. V gave up 4 bases and J gave up 6 bases; unmatched junction bases: 3. Per germline, CDR1 SGHTA and CDR2 FQGNSA. The CDR3 is 14 residues long. This record belongs to a study of blood T cell repertoires in COVID-19. The repertoire was sequenced with immunoSEQ multiplex PCR; TCRdb's copy has only in-frame clones and lacks some. The top ten hold over 9.5% of the sample, which has some 450,000 clones, roughly 88% seen once. This chain uses TRBV7-2 with TRBJ2-2, with 9 bases matching TRBD1. The sample comprised peripheral blood. The source of this sequence is a woman aged 45-60 years with COVID-19, enrolled during active disease. The CDR3 DNA sequence: TGTGCCAGCAGCTGGACAGGGGACGCCGGGGAGCTGTTTTTT. This translates into CASSWTGDAGELFF.